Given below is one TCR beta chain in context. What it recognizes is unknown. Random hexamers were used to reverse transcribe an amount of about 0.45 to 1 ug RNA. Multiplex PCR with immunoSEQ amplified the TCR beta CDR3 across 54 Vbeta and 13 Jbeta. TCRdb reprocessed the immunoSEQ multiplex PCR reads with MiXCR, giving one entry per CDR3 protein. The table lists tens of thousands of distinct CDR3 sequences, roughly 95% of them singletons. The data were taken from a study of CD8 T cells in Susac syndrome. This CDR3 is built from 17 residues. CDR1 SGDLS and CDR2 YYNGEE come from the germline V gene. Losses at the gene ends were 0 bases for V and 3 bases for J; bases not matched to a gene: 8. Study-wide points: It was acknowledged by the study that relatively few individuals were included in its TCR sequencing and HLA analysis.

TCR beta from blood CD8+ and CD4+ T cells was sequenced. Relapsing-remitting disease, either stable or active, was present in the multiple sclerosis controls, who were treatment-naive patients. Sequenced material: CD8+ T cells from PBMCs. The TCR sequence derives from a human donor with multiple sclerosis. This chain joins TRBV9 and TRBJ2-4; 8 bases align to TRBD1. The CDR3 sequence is CASSVAGQGLGKNIQYF. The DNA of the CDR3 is TGTGCCAGCAGCGTAGCCGGACAGGGCCTCGGCAAAAACATTCAGTACTTC.